This T cell receptor (beta chain) emerged from a study of response to subunit inactivated influenza vaccine (dated 2018 in TCRdb). With respect to the entire study: Deep quantitative T cell receptor repertoire profiling was used in the study to track responses to a trivalent subunit inactivated influenza vaccine. Results and caveats for the whole study, not just this receptor: According to the authors, only a limited number of new T cells may be recruited by each seasonal influenza vaccination.

This clonotype turned up a few times. What this receptor recognizes is not known. No much larger clone is present one base from it, and per-base qualities are unavailable. Library preparation employed RT-PCR. Sequencing used an Illumina HiSeq 2500. Using fastp trimming at Q25 and MiXCR clonotype assembly, TCRdb reanalyzed the public sequencing data and kept in-frame beta chains. Identical CDR3 proteins give one entry, which carries the most common genes and DNA. The sample records 650,000 to 800,000 distinct CDR3 sequences, around 18% of which are singletons. The ten largest clones capture approximately 11% of the sample. At the junction V is shortened by 3 bases and J by 4 bases; bases outside the gene matches: 3. CDR1 is given as SGHRS and CDR2 as YFSETQ, both from the germline V gene. Counted from cysteine to phenylalanine, this CDR3 has 15 amino acids. This entry keeps only the CDR3 DNA: 45 bases, framed from base 1.

The clonotype originates from a man aged 50 to 60 who received an inactivated influenza vaccine. Donor details come from another sample of the same person, matched by shared clones. This receptor chain uses TRBV5-1 and TRBJ2-2; TRBD1 aligns with 10 central bases. The sample in question was PBMCs from blood, obtained 4 to 6 days after vaccination. CDR3 sequence: CASSWTGGGTGELFF. The sequence in DNA is TGCGCCAGCAGCTGGACAGGGGGAGGCACCGGGGAGCTGTTTTTT.